A selection of T cell receptor beta chains follows, all from one sample in a study of blood T cells in healthy people across ages. One entry per CDR3 protein results from TCRdb running MiXCR on the 5' RACE reads. The sample has roughly 2 million distinct CDR3 sequences, about 50% seen once. Sequenced: blood. The receptors here all came from a woman in her thirties or forties in good health. The CDR3 runs from the conserved cysteine through the conserved F or W. D genes are given only for firm matches. Clone size is given for some rows only: seen once, a few or many times, or a class if the clone is expanded.

d_call	j_call	v_call	clone_size	cdr3_nt	cdr3_aa
-	TRBJ1-5	TRBV5-6	-	TGTGCCAGTACCTTGGGGGCCGGGAGTCAGCCCCAGCATTTT	CASTLGAGSQPQHF
-	TRBJ1-2	TRBV7-2	-	TGTGCCAGCAGCCCCCAGGGCCCCTATGGCTACACCTTC	CASSPQGPYGYTF
TRBD1	TRBJ2-5	TRBV6-6	-	TGTGCCAGCAGTTACTCCGGGACAGGGGAGCGGGAGACCCAGTACTTC	CASSYSGTGERETQYF
-	TRBJ1-4	TRBV29-1	-	TGCAGCGTTAATATTTCTAGGGAAAAACTGTTTTTT	CSVNISREKLFF
-	TRBJ2-1	TRBV3-1	few	TGTGCCAGCAGCGGCGATGGGGCTGGGGAGGATGAGCAGTTCTTC	CASSGDGAGEDEQFF
TRBD1	TRBJ2-6	TRBV24-1	-	TGTGCCACCAGTGATCGATCGACAGGGGGCGGCTCTGGGGCCAACGTCCTGACTTTC	CATSDRSTGGGSGANVLTF
-	TRBJ2-2	TRBV24-1	-	TGTGCCACCAGTCGTCCCTTGCCCGACCCCGGGGAGCTGTTTTTT	CATSRPLPDPGELFF
-	TRBJ2-7	TRBV28	few	TGTGCCTCAAGAGGAGGGGGATACTACGTCGAGCAGTACTTC	CASRGGGYYVEQYF
-	TRBJ2-5	TRBV9	-	TGTGCCAGCAGCTCCTCGAGGGAAGAGACCCAGTACTTC	CASSSSREETQYF
TRBD2	TRBJ2-7	TRBV6-5	-	TGTGCCAGCAGACCTGGTGGCGGGGGAACCTACGAGCAGTACTTC	CASRPGGGGTYEQYF
TRBD2	TRBJ2-3	TRBV3-1	-	TGTGCCAGCAGCCAAAACCCACTAGCGGGGGGCCGGACAGATACGCAGTATTTT	CASSQNPLAGGRTDTQYF
-	TRBJ1-1	TRBV27	-	TGTGCCAGCAGACTAGGCAGGCGCGCTGAAGCTTTCTTT	CASRLGRRAEAFF
-	TRBJ1-4	TRBV10-3	-	TGTGCCATCAGTTCTCAGGGGACGGAGCCACCTGTCCGGGAAAAACTGTTTTTT	CAISSQGTEPPVREKLFF
-	TRBJ2-3	TRBV13	-	TGTGCCAGCAGCTGGGGGGCTAGCACAGATACGCAGTATTTT	CASSWGASTDTQYF
-	TRBJ2-3	TRBV25-1	-	TGTGCCAGCAGTGAAAGAGGTTGGACAGATACGCAGTATTTT	CASSERGWTDTQYF
-	TRBJ2-1	TRBV27	-	TGTGCCAGCAGCCACAAACAGGAGACTTCTTACAATGAGCAGTTCTTC	CASSHKQETSYNEQFF
-	TRBJ2-1	TRBV29-1	-	TGCAGCGTTGAAAAGGGGAGTGGCAATGAGCAGTTCTTC	CSVEKGSGNEQFF
-	TRBJ2-5	TRBV5-1	few	TGCGCCAGCAGCTCCCAGGCTCTGGGGCAAGAGACCCAGTACTTC	CASSSQALGQETQYF
-	TRBJ2-3	TRBV20-1	-	TGCAGTGCCACTCGTTACGGGAATCCTAGCACAGATACGCAGTATTTT	CSATRYGNPSTDTQYF
TRBD1	TRBJ2-3	TRBV28	-	TGTGCCAGCCGGGACATCCGGACAGGTACGCAGTATTTT	CASRDIRTGTQYF
-	TRBJ2-5	TRBV5-5	-	TGTGCCAGCAGCTTGGCTGAAAGGGACCAAGAGACCCAGTACTTC	CASSLAERDQETQYF
-	TRBJ1-1	TRBV10-3	-	TGTGCCATCCGTGAGGGGTCGGTGAACACTGAAGCTTTCTTT	CAIREGSVNTEAFF
-	TRBJ2-6	TRBV15	-	TGTGCCACCAGCAGAGATATAGGGTCCCCTGGGGCCAACGTCCTGACTTTC	CATSRDIGSPGANVLTF
TRBD1	TRBJ1-2	TRBV29-1	-	TGCAGCGTTGATCACGCAGGGGGTTATGGCTACACCTTC	CSVDHAGGYGYTF
-	TRBJ1-5	TRBV6-5	-	TGTGCCAGCAGTTACTCGAGACGTGGGGGGCGTGGGAGCAATCAGCCCCAGCATTTT	CASSYSRRGGRGSNQPQHF
-	TRBJ1-5	TRBV28	-	TGTGCCAGCACCTCGACAGGAATGGGCAATCAGCCCCAGCATTTT	CASTSTGMGNQPQHF
TRBD1	TRBJ2-7	TRBV20-1	-	TGCAGTGCGGACGAGGAGGACAGGTCTTGGGAGCAGTACTTC	CSADEEDRSWEQYF
-	TRBJ1-2	TRBV16	-	TGTGCCAGCAGCCAATCGGATCCCCAGGGCCTCGGCTACACCTTC	CASSQSDPQGLGYTF
TRBD2	TRBJ2-1	TRBV6-5	-	TGTGCCAGCAGTTCCCGGGGAGCGGGGGGGCTCTGGCAGTTCTTC	CASSSRGAGGLWQFF
-	TRBJ2-7	TRBV4-3	few	TGCGCCAGCAGCCAAGAAAGCCGGGACTACGAGCAGTACTTC	CASSQESRDYEQYF
-	TRBJ1-2	TRBV4-1	once	TGCGCCAGCAGCGGGATAGCTAACTATGGCTACACCTTC	CASSGIANYGYTF
-	TRBJ1-1	TRBV24-1	-	TGTGCCACCAGTGAAACAGGGATGAACACTGAAGCTTTCTTT	CATSETGMNTEAFF
-	TRBJ2-1	TRBV27	-	TGTGCCAGCAGTACGGCAAGGGGAGTCCCCATCGGCAATGAGCAGTTCTTC	CASSTARGVPIGNEQFF
-	TRBJ1-4	TRBV3-1	-	TGTGCCAGCAGCCCGACGGTAACTAATGAAAAACTGTTTTTT	CASSPTVTNEKLFF
TRBD2	TRBJ2-5	TRBV7-2	few	TGTGCCAGCAGCCCGCGACTAGCGGGGATCCAAGAGACCCAGTACTTC	CASSPRLAGIQETQYF
TRBD2	TRBJ2-7	TRBV28	-	TGTGCCAGCAGTCAGCGGACTAGTCCGGGGGAGCAGTACTTC	CASSQRTSPGEQYF
-	TRBJ2-6	TRBV13	-	TGTGCCAGCAGCTGGGACCGGGCCCCGGTCTCTGGGGCCAACGTCCTGACTTTC	CASSWDRAPVSGANVLTF
-	TRBJ2-1	TRBV6-6	-	TGTGCCAGCAGTTACTTTCGGCATATTGAGCAGTTCTTC	CASSYFRHIEQFF
-	TRBJ1-1	TRBV5-1	-	TGCGCCAGCAGCTTGGCCGGCGGGTTGGAGAACACTGAAGCTTTCTTT	CASSLAGGLENTEAFF
-	TRBJ2-7	TRBV28	few	TGTGCCAGCAGTTTATCCCTAGCTGACGAGCAGTACTTC	CASSLSLADEQYF
-	TRBJ2-1	TRBV4-3	-	TGCGCCAGCAGCCAAGATAGGAGGGGGGACTACAATGAGCAGTTCTTC	CASSQDRRGDYNEQFF
-	TRBJ2-5	TRBV7-2	-	TGTGCCAGCAGCTTACAAAAACTACAGGAGACCCAGTACTTC	CASSLQKLQETQYF
-	TRBJ2-7	TRBV4-3	-	TGCGCCAGCAGCCAAGTGGGGCGTTCCTACGAGCAGTACTTC	CASSQVGRSYEQYF
-	TRBJ2-3	TRBV20-1	few	TGCAGTGCTAGAGATCCGGGGCCAACAGATACGCAGTATTTT	CSARDPGPTDTQYF
TRBD1	TRBJ1-2	TRBV28	-	TGTGCCATCCTGCTTGGGGGACAGGGGGGGTATGGCTACACCTTC	CAILLGGQGGYGYTF
TRBD2	TRBJ2-3	TRBV12-5	few	TGTGCTAGTGGCCCAGGACTAGCGGGGGAGTCAGATACGCAGTATTTT	CASGPGLAGESDTQYF
-	TRBJ2-4	TRBV6-2/TRBV6-3	-	TGTGCCAGCACCACATGGGGGGTTCAGTACTTC	CASTTWGVQYF
-	TRBJ1-2	TRBV29-1	few	TGCAGCATCCGGACAGCTGATGGCTACACCTTC	CSIRTADGYTF
TRBD1	TRBJ2-1	TRBV5-1	-	TGCGCCAGCAGACCCGGGACAGGCAGTTACAATGAGCAGTTCTTC	CASRPGTGSYNEQFF
-	TRBJ2-1	TRBV7-3	-	TGTGCCAGCAGCGTAAGGGATTCCTACAATGAGCAGTTCTTC	CASSVRDSYNEQFF
-	TRBJ2-1	TRBV20-1	few	TGCAGTGCTAGCTCTGAGGGGAGCGGGTCCTACAATGAGCAGTTCTTC	CSASSEGSGSYNEQFF
TRBD2	TRBJ2-1	TRBV20-1	few	TGCAGTGCTAAGTCGCGGGGGGCCGACAATGAGCAGTTCTTC	CSAKSRGADNEQFF
TRBD2	TRBJ2-5	TRBV9	-	TGTGCCAGCAGAGATACTAGCGAACAAGAGACCCAGTACTTC	CASRDTSEQETQYF
-	TRBJ1-1	TRBV11-2	-	TGTGCCAGCAGCTTAGAGGGGGCCATGAACACTGAAGCTTTCTTT	CASSLEGAMNTEAFF